This TCR beta chain is from a study of regulatory T cells in long-lasting Graves disease. In the study overall: Antithyroid drugs had been taken under 3 months by newly diagnosed Graves' patients.

The study, taken as a whole, reports: No thyroid tissue was studied; the work used peripheral blood only.

Arm-PCR of CDR3 regions and iRepertoire HTBI primers were used to build TCR beta libraries. Each CDR3 protein is one row after TCRdb ran MiXCR on the multiplex PCR reads. The profile shows 350,000 to 400,000 distinct CDR3 sequences, roughly 15% of them singletons. This clonotype was seen repeatedly, ten times or more. Its antigen is not known. The time point: newly diagnosed GD, antithyroid drugs for less than 3 months. PBMC-extracted RNA yielded the TCR library. Trimming removed 2 bases at V and 1 base at J, with 11 bases between. CDR1 and CDR2 (germline): GTSNPN, SVGIG (reference sequence). There are 14 residues in the CDR3. The sample was also reused in another study, on T cells in Graves' hyperthyroidism and ophthalmopathy.

The starting material was peripheral blood mononuclear cells (PBMCs), obtained at new diagnosis, from a patient treated with antithyroid drugs. The rearrangement uses TRBV30 and TRBJ1-1; D ambiguous. This TCR came from a woman aged 18-29 years with Graves disease. CDR3 residues: CAWSWAQPNTEAFF. DNA for the CDR3: TGTGCCTGGAGTTGGGCCCAACCGAACACTGAAGCTTTCTTT.